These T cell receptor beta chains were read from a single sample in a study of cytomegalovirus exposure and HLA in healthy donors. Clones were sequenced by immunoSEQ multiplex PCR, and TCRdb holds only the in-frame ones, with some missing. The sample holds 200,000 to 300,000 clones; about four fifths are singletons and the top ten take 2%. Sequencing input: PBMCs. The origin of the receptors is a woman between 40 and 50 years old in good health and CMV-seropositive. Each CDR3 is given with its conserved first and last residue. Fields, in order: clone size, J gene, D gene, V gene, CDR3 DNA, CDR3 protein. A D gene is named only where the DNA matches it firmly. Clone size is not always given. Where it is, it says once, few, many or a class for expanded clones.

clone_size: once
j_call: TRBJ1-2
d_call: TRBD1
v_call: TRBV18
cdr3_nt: TGTGCCAGCTCACCTCCTTCGACAGGGGGAAGTGGCTACACCTTC
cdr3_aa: CASSPPSTGGSGYTF

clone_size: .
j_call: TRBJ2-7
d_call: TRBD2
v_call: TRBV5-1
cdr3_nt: TGCGCCAGCAGCTGGACGACGGGGGGACCCTACGAGCAGTACTTC
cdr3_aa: CASSWTTGGPYEQYF

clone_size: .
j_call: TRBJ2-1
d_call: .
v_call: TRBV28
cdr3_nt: TGTGCCAGCAGTTTAGCACCTGGGCTGGCCAATGAGCAGTTCTTC
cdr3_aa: CASSLAPGLANEQFF

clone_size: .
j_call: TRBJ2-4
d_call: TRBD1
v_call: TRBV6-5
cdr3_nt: TGTGCCAGCAGTTACTCCCAGACAGGGGGCAACATTCAGTACTTC
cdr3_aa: CASSYSQTGGNIQYF

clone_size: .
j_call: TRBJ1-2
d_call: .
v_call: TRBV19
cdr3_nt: TGTGCCAGTAGGGACAGCTACTATGGCTACACCTTC
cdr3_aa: CASRDSYYGYTF

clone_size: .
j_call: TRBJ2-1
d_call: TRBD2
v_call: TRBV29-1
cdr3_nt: TGCAGCGTTGAACGGGAGGAGGTATTACGCGAGCAGTTCTTC
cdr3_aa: CSVEREEVLREQFF

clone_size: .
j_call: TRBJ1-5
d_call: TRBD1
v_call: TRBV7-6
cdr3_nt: TGTGCCAGCAGCGTGTACCCAGGAGGGACAGGGGACCAGCCCCAGCATTTT
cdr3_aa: CASSVYPGGTGDQPQHF

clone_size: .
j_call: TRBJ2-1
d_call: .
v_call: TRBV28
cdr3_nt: TGTGCCAGCAGTTTAGTCAGTTTTGAGCAGTTCTTC
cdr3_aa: CASSLVSFEQFF

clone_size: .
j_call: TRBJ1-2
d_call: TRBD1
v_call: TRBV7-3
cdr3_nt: TGTGCCAGCAGCCCCGGGACAGGGGTGTATGGCTACACCTTC
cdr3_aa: CASSPGTGVYGYTF

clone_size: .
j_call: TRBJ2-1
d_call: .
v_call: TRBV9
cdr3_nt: TGTGCCAGCAGCGTAGGCGGTTTTAGCGGATACAATGAGCAGTTCTTC
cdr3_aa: CASSVGGFSGYNEQFF

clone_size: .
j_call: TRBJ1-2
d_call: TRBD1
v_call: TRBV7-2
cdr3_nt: TGTGCCAGCAGCTTAGCCCCGACAGGGCTAAGGGGTGGCTACACCTTC
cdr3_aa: CASSLAPTGLRGGYTF

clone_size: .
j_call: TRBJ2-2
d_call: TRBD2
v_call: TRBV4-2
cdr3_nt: TGTGCCAGCAGCCCAGGCATCGCGGGAGATCTCACCGGGGAGCTGTTTTTT
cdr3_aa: CASSPGIAGDLTGELFF

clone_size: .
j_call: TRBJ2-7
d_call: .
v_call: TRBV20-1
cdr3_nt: TGCAGTGCTAACAGGGGGGGCGAGCAGTACTTC
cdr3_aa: CSANRGGEQYF

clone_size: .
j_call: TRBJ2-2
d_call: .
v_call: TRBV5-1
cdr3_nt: TGCGCCAGCAGCGACATGGCCCCCGGAGGCACCGGGGAGCTGTTTTTT
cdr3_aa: CASSDMAPGGTGELFF

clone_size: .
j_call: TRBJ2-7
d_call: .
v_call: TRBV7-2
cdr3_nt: TGTGCCAGCCGTTCGGGACAAACCTACGAGCAGTACTTC
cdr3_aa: CASRSGQTYEQYF

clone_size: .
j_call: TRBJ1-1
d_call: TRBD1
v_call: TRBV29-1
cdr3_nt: TGCAGCGTTTACGCCAGGACAGGGGGCACTGAAGCTTTCTTT
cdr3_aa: CSVYARTGGTEAFF

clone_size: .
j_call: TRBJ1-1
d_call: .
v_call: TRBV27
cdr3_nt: TGTGCCAGCAGCTCGGTGACAGCGATGAACACTGAAGCTTTCTTT
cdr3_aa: CASSSVTAMNTEAFF

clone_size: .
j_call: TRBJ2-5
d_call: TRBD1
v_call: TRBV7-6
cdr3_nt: TGTGCCAGCAGCTTAGCGGGGACAGGGGGCTCGGAGACCCAGTACTTC
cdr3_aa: CASSLAGTGGSETQYF

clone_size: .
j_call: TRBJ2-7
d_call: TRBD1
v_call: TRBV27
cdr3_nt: TGTGCCAGCAGTTTATCGTGGGACAGGTCCTACGAGCAGTACTTC
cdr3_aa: CASSLSWDRSYEQYF

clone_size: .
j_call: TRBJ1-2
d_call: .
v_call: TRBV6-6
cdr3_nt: TGTGCCAGCAGTTTGGAGAGTGGCTACACCTTC
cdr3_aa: CASSLESGYTF

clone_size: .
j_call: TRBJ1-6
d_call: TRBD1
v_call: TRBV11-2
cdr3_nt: TGTGCCAGCAGGGTTCCGGGACAGGGGGTTTCACCCCTCCACTTT
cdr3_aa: CASRVPGQGVSPLHF

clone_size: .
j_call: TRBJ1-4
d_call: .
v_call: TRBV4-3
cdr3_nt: TGCGCCAGCAGCCAAGGGCCTACTAGGGTGGAAAAACTGTTTTTT
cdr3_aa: CASSQGPTRVEKLFF

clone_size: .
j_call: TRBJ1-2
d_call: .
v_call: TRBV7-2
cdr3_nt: TGTGCCAGCAGCCCCCTCGCGGGGGCTAACTATGGCTACACCTTC
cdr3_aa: CASSPLAGANYGYTF

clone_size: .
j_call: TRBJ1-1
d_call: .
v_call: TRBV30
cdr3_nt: TGTGCCTGGGTATTTAACACTGAAGCTTTCTTT
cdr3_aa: CAWVFNTEAFF

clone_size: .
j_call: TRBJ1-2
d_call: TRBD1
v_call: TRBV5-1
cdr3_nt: TGCGCCAGCAGCTTAGCCCTCCAGTGGGACAGGGGTGGCTACACCTTC
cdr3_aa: CASSLALQWDRGGYTF

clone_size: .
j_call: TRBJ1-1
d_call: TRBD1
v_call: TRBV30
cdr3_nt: TGTGCCTGGAGGTGGGACAGGGCCACTGAAGCTTTCTTT
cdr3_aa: CAWRWDRATEAFF

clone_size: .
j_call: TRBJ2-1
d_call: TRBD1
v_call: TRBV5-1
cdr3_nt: TGCGCCAGCAGCTTGGCCGGGGACAGCTCCTACAATGAGCAGTTCTTC
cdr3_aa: CASSLAGDSSYNEQFF

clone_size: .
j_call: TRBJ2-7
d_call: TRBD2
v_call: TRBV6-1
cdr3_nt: TGTGCCAGCAGTGAGGCGGGAGTGATCGAGCAGTACTTC
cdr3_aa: CASSEAGVIEQYF

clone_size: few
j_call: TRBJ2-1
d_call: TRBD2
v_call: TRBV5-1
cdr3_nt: TGCGCCAGCAGCGAGTCGACTAGCGGGAACAATGAGCAGTTCTTC
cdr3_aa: CASSESTSGNNEQFF

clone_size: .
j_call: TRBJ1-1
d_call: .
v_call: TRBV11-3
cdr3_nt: TGTGCCAGCAGCGCCACCCGAGGACAGAGAGCTTTCTTT
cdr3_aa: CASSATRGQRAFF

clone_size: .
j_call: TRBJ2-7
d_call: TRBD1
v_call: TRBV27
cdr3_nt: TGTGCCAGCAGCTACCGGGACAGCTCCTACGAGCAGTACTTC
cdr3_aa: CASSYRDSSYEQYF

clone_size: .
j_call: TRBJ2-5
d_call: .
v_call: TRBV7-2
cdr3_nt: TGTGCCAGCCGCGGAGACCAAGAGACCCAGTACTTC
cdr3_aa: CASRGDQETQYF

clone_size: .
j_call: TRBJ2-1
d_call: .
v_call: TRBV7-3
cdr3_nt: TGTGCCAGCAGCTTAAAGGGGCCCACCTACAATGAGCAGTTCTTC
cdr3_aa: CASSLKGPTYNEQFF

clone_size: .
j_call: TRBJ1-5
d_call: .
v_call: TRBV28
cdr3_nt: TGTGCCAGCAGTTTTCCAACAGGGCCGAACAATCAGCCCCAGCATTTT
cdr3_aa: CASSFPTGPNNQPQHF